This T cell receptor (beta chain) is drawn from a study of human T cells and chemical hapten exposure. Overall study: Small discrepancies in pooled library volume mainly accounted for the varying TCR yields per sample. The study, taken as a whole, reports: Among TCRs, those above 1 in 1000 frequency were unaffected by DPC sensitization.

TCRdb used MiXCR to reprocess the RACE reads, holding one entry per CDR3 protein. The profile shows just over 70,000 distinct CDR3 sequences, around 10% of them singletons. The CDR3 contains 18 residues. CDR1 is SGHRS, CDR2 YFSETQ, per germline. Trimming removed 3 bases at V and 0 bases at J, with 19 bases between. Time point indicated: patch test 3, about 24 weeks after DPC sensitization. Treatment reported: therapeutic diphenylcyclopropenone sensitization with weekly scalp DPC. Remarks on this clonotype: Its antigen is unidentified.

This TCR was recovered from a woman between 50 and 59 years old with alopecia areata. Some clones in this sample may be carry-over from other donors' samples. Sequenced material: whole blood, taken in connection with sensitization to the hapten diphenylcyclopropenone (DPC). The chain joins TRBV5-1 to TRBJ2-1; possibly TRBD1 for D (5 bases). CDR3 DNA: TGCGCCAGCAGCTCCCAGTTTAGTCAGGGTAGCTCCTACAATGAGCAGTTCTTC. Its protein product is CASSSQFSQGSSYNEQFF.